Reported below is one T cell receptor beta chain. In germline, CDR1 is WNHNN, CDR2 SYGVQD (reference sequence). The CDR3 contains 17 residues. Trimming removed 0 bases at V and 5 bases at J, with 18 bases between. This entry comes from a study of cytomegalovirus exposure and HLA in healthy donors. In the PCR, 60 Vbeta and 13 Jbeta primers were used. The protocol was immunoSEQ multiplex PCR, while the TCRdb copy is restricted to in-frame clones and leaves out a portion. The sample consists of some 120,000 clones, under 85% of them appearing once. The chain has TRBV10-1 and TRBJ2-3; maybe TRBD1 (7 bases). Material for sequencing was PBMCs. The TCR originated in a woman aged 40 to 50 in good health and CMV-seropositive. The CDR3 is CASSESSGHQGGDTQYF. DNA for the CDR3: TGCGCCAGCAGTGAGTCTTCCGGTCATCAGGGGGGAGATACGCAGTATTTT.